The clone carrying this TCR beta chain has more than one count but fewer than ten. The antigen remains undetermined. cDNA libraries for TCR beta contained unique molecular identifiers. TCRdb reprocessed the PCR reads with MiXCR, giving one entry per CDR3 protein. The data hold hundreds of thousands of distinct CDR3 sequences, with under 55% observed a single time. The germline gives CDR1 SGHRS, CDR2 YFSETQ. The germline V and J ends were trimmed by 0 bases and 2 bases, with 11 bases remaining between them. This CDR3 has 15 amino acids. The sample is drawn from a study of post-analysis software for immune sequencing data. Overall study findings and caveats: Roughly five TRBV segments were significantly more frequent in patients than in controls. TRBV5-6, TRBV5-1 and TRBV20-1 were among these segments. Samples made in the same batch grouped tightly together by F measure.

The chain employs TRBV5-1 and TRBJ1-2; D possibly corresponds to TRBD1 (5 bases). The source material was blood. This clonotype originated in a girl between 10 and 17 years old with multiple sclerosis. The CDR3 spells CASSLVVGVNYGYTF. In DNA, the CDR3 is TGCGCCAGCAGCTTGGTGGTAGGGGTCAACTATGGCTACACCTTC.